Following are 21 T cell receptor beta chains from one sample sequenced in a study of a mutant IDH1 vaccine in newly diagnosed glioma. The time point is: baseline, week 1 (first vaccination visit). Treatment: pre-vaccination baseline after standard-of-care therapy. Sequenced by immunoSEQ multiplex PCR; TCRdb stores in-frame clones only, minus some. The top ten clones hold 7.4% of a sample with more than 80,000 clones, about four fifths of them seen once. The sample in question was PBMCs, obtained from a glioma patient treated with radiotherapy, temozolomide or both. The receptors derive from a woman aged 45-60 years with glioma.

This chain joins TRBV19 and TRBJ1-3, with unresolved D. This CDR3 has 14 residues. Germline V gene sequence: CDR1 LNHDA, CDR2 SQIVND (reference sequence). Trimming took 5 bases from V and 0 from J, leaving 8 bases between them. CDR3 in DNA: TGTGCCAGTAGTTCCGGATACTCTGGAAACACCATATATTTT. Translation: CASSSGYSGNTIYF.

This clone is medium-sized within its sample. The chain employs TRBV10-1 and TRBJ1-2, with D perhaps TRBD1 (6 bases). Trimming cost V 5 bases and J 5 bases, with 12 bases left between them. This CDR3 is built from 13 residues. Germline CDR1 and CDR2: WNHNN and SYGVQD (reference sequence). In DNA form, the CDR3 reads TGCGCCAGCAGTCCCGGGACACCTTATGGCTACACCTTC. It codes for CASSPGTPYGYTF.

This clone occurred many times. The chain couples TRBV6-4 to TRBJ2-2; a possible D gene is TRBD2 (7 bases). Germline CDR1 and CDR2: MRHNA and SNTAGT. V lost 0 bases, J lost 3 bases, and 11 bases lay in between. The CDR3 contains 16 residues. The CDR3 loop is CASSDSAGAHTGELFF. The CDR3 nucleotides read TGTGCCAGCAGTGACTCCGCGGGGGCCCACACCGGGGAGCTGTTTTTT.

J is TRBJ2-2 and V is TRBV19; 8 positions match TRBD1. Germline lookup yields CDR1 LNHDA and CDR2 SQIVND (reference sequence). V dropped 3 bases and J dropped 2; count of bases not matched to a gene: 8. This CDR3 comprises 17 residues. CDR3 protein: CASSMRQGRSNTGELFF. The DNA for the CDR3 is TGTGCCAGTAGTATGCGACAGGGGCGTTCCAACACCGGGGAGCTGTTTTTT.

The CDR3 coding sequence is TGTGCCAGCAGCTTGGCCACCGGGGCCGGGGAGACCCAGTACTTC. Residues: CASSLATGAGETQYF. The gene calls are TRBV5-4 and TRBJ2-5; tentatively, D is TRBD1 or TRBD2 (5 bases each). The germline V gene encodes CDR1 SGHNT and CDR2 YYREEE (reference sequence). The length of the CDR3 is 15 residues. The germline V and J ends were trimmed by 0 bases and 5 bases, with 14 bases remaining between them.

V gene TRBV7-2 combines with J gene TRBJ1-1, with 7 positions matching TRBD1. J was trimmed by 8 bases and V by 4 bases; bases with no gene match: 7. This CDR3 has 13 amino acids. Germline V CDR1 and CDR2: SGHTA, FQGNSA. This CDR3 is CASSSPGQREAFF. DNA for the CDR3: TGTGCCAGCAGCTCGCCGGGACAGAGAGAAGCTTTCTTT.

V gene TRBV10-1 combines with J gene TRBJ1-5, with unresolved D. V lost 3 bases and J lost 0, with 6 bases in between. Germline V gene lookup returns CDR1 WNHNN and CDR2 SYGVQD (reference sequence). This CDR3 is 14 amino acids long. CDR3 sequence: CASSDGSSNQPQHF. The CDR3 bases are TGCGCCAGCAGTGATGGCAGTAGCAATCAGCCCCAGCATTTT.

The V call is TRBV6-1, the J call TRBJ1-3; D gene unclear. The CDR3 has 16 residues. The germline gives CDR1 MNHNS, CDR2 SASEGT. V shed 2 bases and J shed 0 bases, with 11 bases lying between them. This CDR3 reads CASSERRAFSGNTIYF. In DNA, the CDR3 is TGTGCCAGCAGTGAAAGGCGAGCCTTCTCTGGAAACACCATATATTTT.

This chain joins TRBV5-4 and TRBJ1-2, with 11 bases fitting TRBD1. This CDR3 contains 14 residues. Trimming took 5 bases from V and 7 from J; bases not matched to a gene: 7. Germline V gene lookup returns CDR1 SGHNT and CDR2 YYREEE (reference sequence). CDR3 in DNA: TGTGCCAGCAGGGACGGACAGGGGGCATTTGGCTACACCTTC. Translated, it gives CASRDGQGAFGYTF.

The V gene is TRBV27, the J gene TRBJ1-6; tentative D call: TRBD1 (5 bases). This CDR3 contains 14 residues. Germline V gives CDR1 MNHEY, CDR2 SMNVEV (reference sequence). V lost 5 bases and J lost 7, with 12 bases in between. CDR3 loop: CASSPWDLNSPLHF. The CDR3 nucleotides are TGTGCCAGCAGTCCCTGGGACCTCAATTCACCCCTCCACTTT.

This clone was seen a few times. The V gene is TRBV20-1, the J gene TRBJ1-1; D is uncertain. Germline CDR1 reads DFQATT; CDR2 reads SNEGSKA (reference sequence). CDR3 length: 10 amino acids. CDR3 sequence: CSWLDAEAFF. CDR3 bases: TGCAGCTGGCTAGACGCTGAAGCTTTCTTT.

The gene calls are TRBV6-5 and TRBJ1-3; no firm D call. The ends were cut back, 0 bases at V and 0 bases at J, with 6 bases in the middle. CDR1 MNHEY and CDR2 SVGAGI come from the germline V gene. The CDR3 is 15 residues long. This chain's CDR3 is CASSYSTGSGNTIYF. The CDR3 DNA reads as TGTGCCAGCAGTTACTCGACCGGCTCTGGAAACACCATATATTTT.

This chain uses TRBV6-5 with TRBJ1-2, with D uncertain. The V gene lost 7 bases and the J gene lost 7 bases, with 16 bases spanning the gap. Germline V gene sequence: CDR1 MNHEY, CDR2 SVGAGI. The CDR3 sequence is 13 residues long. The CDR3 DNA sequence: TGTGCCAGCACCGGATACAAGACGGGTGGCTACACCTTC. Translation gives CASTGYKTGGYTF.

The CDR3 region is CASSWIGTRVQETQYF. The CDR3 DNA reads TGCGCCAGCAGCTGGATTGGGACTAGGGTCCAAGAGACCCAGTACTTC. The rearrangement uses TRBV4-1 and TRBJ2-5; 8 bases fit TRBD2. The CDR3 runs 16 residues. V lost 5 bases, J lost 1 base, and 9 bases stayed unmatched. Germline CDR1 is MGHRA and CDR2 is YSYEKL.

The sample holds one count of this clone. This chain connects TRBV9 to TRBJ1-2; 9 bases map to TRBD1. The CDR3 has 16 residues. CDR1 SGDLS and CDR2 YYNGEE come from the germline V gene. The V segment lost 3 bases and the J segment 4 bases; nucleotides outside the gene matches: 10. The CDR3 DNA sequence: TGTGCCAGCAGCGCCCCCCGGGACAGGGTATCCTATGGCTACACCTTC. Translation: CASSAPRDRVSYGYTF.

In this sample, this clone turned up once. The V gene is TRBV27, the J gene TRBJ2-1; the match to TRBD2 covers 11 bases. J was trimmed by 5 bases and V by 5 bases; bases with no gene match: 8. There are 16 residues in the CDR3. Per germline, CDR1 MNHEY and CDR2 SMNVEV (reference sequence). The CDR3 loop is CASSPSGTSGHNEQFF. The CDR3 region has the DNA TGTGCCAGCAGTCCCTCCGGGACTAGCGGTCACAATGAGCAGTTCTTC.

The rearrangement joins TRBV9 to TRBJ2-3; no firm D call. Trimming took 0 bases from V and 2 from J, leaving 10 bases between them. This CDR3 is 15 amino acids long. The V gene's germline CDR1 is SGDLS and CDR2 YYNGEE. CDR3 in amino acids: CASSVGPQYTDTQYF. CDR3 nucleotide sequence: TGTGCCAGCAGCGTAGGGCCCCAATACACAGATACGCAGTATTTT.

The gene calls are TRBV5-4 and TRBJ1-2; D uncertain. The germline gives CDR1 SGHNT, CDR2 YYREEE (reference sequence). The CDR3 is 13 residues long. Trimming stripped 2 bases from V and 2 bases from J, with 7 bases between. The CDR3 region is CASSFWGNYGYTF. CDR3 sequence (DNA): TGTGCCAGCAGCTTCTGGGGAAACTATGGCTACACCTTC.

V and J are TRBV28 and TRBJ1-1; D is uncertain. Germline lookup yields CDR1 MDHEN and CDR2 SYDVKM. V lost 5 bases to trimming and J lost 2 bases, with 18 bases between them. CDR3 size: 16 residues. The CDR3 DNA sequence: TGTGCCAGCAGTGAGGGCCAGCGGGTCTTTAACACTGAAGCTTTCTTT. It encodes CASSEGQRVFNTEAFF.

The V and J genes are TRBV6-5 and TRBJ1-2; the D gene is possibly TRBD1 (5 bases). The germline V gene encodes CDR1 MNHEY and CDR2 SVGAGI. The CDR3 totals 13 residues. Trimming shortened V by 9 bases and J by 0 bases, and 11 bases separated the two germline ends. The CDR3 protein is CASADTTNYGYTF. CDR3 nucleotide sequence: TGTGCCAGTGCGGACACAACTAACTATGGCTACACCTTC.

This clone has only one observation. The chain uses TRBV19 and TRBJ1-1, with a weak D call TRBD1 (5 bases). This CDR3 spans 14 amino acids. The germline CDR1 and CDR2 sequences are LNHDA and SQIVND (reference sequence). Trimming stripped 6 bases from V and 1 base from J, with 12 bases between. CDR3 protein: CASREGSGNTEAFF. DNA of the CDR3: TGTGCCAGTAGGGAGGGGAGTGGGAACACTGAAGCTTTCTTT.